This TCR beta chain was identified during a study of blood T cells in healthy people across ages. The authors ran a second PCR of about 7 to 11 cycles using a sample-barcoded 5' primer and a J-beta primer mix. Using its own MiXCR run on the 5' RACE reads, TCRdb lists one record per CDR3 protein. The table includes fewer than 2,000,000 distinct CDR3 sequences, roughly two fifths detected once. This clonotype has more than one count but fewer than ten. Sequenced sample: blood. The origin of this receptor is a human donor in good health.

Written as DNA, the CDR3 is TGCGCCAGCAGCTCATCCCGACTAGATTCTCGAGATACGCAGTATTTT. It encodes CASSSSRLDSRDTQYF. The chain links TRBV5-1 to TRBJ2-3; tentatively, D is TRBD2 (6 bases). Between the trimmed V and J ends, which lost 3 bases and 5 bases, there was a span of 19 bases. The CDR3 spans 16 residues. Looked up from germline, CDR1 is SGHRS and CDR2 is YFSETQ.